This entry is about one TCR beta chain. The antigen is unknown. Time point given: newly diagnosed, previously untreated cHL patient sample. Comparison PBMCs came from previously untreated, newly diagnosed classical Hodgkin lymphoma patients. Generated by immunoSEQ multiplex PCR, the TCRdb table keeps only in-frame clones and is missing some. This sample has fewer than 90,000 clones; 93% occur once, and the top ten carry less than 3.5%. The data are from a study of PD-1 blockade in classical Hodgkin lymphoma. Study-level points and caveats: Factors driving the repertoire differences, possibly disease activity or prior therapy, remain undefined. According to reports, newly diagnosed patients had lower baseline TCR diversity than healthy donors, and relapsed/refractory patients had lower baseline TCR diversity still.

The TCR comes from a human donor with classical Hodgkin lymphoma. Specimen: peripheral blood mononuclear cells (PBMCs).

In DNA, the CDR3 is TGTGCCAGCAGTTTCCGCAGGAAGGGAGGCAGCACAGATACGCAGTATTTT. Encoded protein: CASSFRRKGGSTDTQYF. This rearrangement joins TRBV28 to TRBJ2-3; a weak D match, TRBD2 (6 bases). V was shortened by 3 bases and J by 0 bases, with 16 bases between the two germline ends. The CDR3 spans 17 residues. The germline V gene has CDR1 MDHEN and CDR2 SYDVKM.